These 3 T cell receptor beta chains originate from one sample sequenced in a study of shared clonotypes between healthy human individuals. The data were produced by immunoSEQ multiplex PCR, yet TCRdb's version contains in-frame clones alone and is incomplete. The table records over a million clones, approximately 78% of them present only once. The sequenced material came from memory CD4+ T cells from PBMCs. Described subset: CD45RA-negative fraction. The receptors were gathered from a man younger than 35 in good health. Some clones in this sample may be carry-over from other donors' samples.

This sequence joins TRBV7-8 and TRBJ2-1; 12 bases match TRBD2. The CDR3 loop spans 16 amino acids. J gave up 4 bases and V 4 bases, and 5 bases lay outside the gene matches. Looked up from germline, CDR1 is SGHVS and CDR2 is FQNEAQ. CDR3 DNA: TGTGCCAGCAGCTCTAGCGGGAGGGCCCAATACAATGAGCAGTTCTTC. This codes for CASSSSGRAQYNEQFF. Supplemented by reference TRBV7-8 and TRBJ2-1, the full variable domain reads GAGVSQSPRYKVAKRGQDVALRCDPISGHVSLFWYQQALGQGPEFLTYFQNEAQLDKSGLPSDRFFAERPEGSVSTLKIQRTQQEDSAVYLCASSSSGRAQYNEQFFGPGTRLTVL.

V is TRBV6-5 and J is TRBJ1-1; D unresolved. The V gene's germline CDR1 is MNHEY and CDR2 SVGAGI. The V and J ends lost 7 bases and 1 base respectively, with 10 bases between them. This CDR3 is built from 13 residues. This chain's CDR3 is CASTYRRNTEAFF. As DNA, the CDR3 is TGTGCCAGCACCTACCGGAGGAACACTGAAGCTTTCTTT.

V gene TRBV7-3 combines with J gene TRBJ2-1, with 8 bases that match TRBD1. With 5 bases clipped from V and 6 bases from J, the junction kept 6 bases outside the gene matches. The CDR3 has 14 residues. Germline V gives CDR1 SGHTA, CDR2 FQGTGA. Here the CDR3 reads CASSPDGQGNEQFF. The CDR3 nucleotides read TGTGCCAGCAGCCCCGACGGACAGGGCAATGAGCAGTTCTTC. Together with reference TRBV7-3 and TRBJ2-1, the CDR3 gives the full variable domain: GAGVSQTPSNKVTEKGKYVELRCDPISGHTALYWYRQSLGQGPEFLIYFQGTGAADDSGLPNDRFFAVRPEGSVSTLKIQRTERGDSAVYLCASSPDGQGNEQFFGPGTRLTVL.